This T cell receptor (beta chain) was recovered during a study of CD8+ T cells in alopecia areata. cDNA reverse transcribed from extracted RNA served as the sequencing template. Profiling relied on immunoSEQ multiplex PCR, and the TCRdb table lists in-frame clones only, not all of them. The data show 180,000 or so clones, 58% seen once. From germline, CDR1 is SQVTM and CDR2 ANQGSEA. This CDR3 has 13 residues. Trimming pared 4 bases from V and 0 bases from J, leaving 7 bases between. Treatment of the sample: oral pan-JAK inhibitor, 5-10 mg twice daily. J is TRBJ1-3 and V is TRBV29-1, with no clear D. This clonotype was obtained from a human donor with alopecia areata. The material was CD4+ T cells sorted from blood, obtained at approximately week 60, from a patient treated with tofacitinib. In nucleotides, the CDR3 is TGCAGCGTTGTAGTGGGCTCTGGAAACACCATATATTTT. This sequence encodes CSVVVGSGNTIYF.